The present T cell receptor (beta chain) was sequenced within a study of cytomegalovirus exposure and HLA in healthy donors. The donors formed part of the approximately 120-subject validation cohort, distinct from the approximately 670-subject first cohort. J gave up 5 bases and V 5 bases, and 9 bases lay outside the gene matches. The V gene's germline CDR1 is SGHRS and CDR2 YFSETQ. This CDR3 spans 15 amino acids. The study's findings and limits: In vitro testing confirmed three CMV-associated chains as specific for CMV antigens. First-cohort TCR clusters were later found to tend to co-occur in the roughly 120 validation repertoires.

Clones were read by immunoSEQ multiplex PCR, and TCRdb kept only the in-frame ones, dropping some. The table records some 170,000 clones, 86% of them present only once. The sample holds one count of this clone. Its cognate antigen is unknown. The chain combines TRBV5-1 with TRBJ2-5; TRBD2 matches at 10 bases. The material sequenced was PBMCs. The receptor was derived from a man younger than 35 in good health and CMV-seropositive. The CDR3 DNA follows: TGCGCCAGCAGTTCCAGCGGGGGGGCCGTTGAGACCCAGTACTTC. Protein sequence: CASSSSGGAVETQYF.